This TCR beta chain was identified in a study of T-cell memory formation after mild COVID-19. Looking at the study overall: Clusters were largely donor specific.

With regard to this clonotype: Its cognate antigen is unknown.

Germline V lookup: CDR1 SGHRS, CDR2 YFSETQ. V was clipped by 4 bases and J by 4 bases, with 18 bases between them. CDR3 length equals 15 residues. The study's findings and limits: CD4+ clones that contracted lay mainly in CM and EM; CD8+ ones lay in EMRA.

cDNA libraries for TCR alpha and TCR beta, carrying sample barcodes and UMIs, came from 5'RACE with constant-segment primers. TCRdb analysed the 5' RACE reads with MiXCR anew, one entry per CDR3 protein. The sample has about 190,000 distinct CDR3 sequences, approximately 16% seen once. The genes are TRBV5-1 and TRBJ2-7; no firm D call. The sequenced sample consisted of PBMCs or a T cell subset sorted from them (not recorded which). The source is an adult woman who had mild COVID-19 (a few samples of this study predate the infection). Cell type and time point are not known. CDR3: CASSEGPEIRYEQYF. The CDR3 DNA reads TGCGCCAGCAGCGAAGGCCCTGAGATAAGGTACGAGCAGTACTTC.